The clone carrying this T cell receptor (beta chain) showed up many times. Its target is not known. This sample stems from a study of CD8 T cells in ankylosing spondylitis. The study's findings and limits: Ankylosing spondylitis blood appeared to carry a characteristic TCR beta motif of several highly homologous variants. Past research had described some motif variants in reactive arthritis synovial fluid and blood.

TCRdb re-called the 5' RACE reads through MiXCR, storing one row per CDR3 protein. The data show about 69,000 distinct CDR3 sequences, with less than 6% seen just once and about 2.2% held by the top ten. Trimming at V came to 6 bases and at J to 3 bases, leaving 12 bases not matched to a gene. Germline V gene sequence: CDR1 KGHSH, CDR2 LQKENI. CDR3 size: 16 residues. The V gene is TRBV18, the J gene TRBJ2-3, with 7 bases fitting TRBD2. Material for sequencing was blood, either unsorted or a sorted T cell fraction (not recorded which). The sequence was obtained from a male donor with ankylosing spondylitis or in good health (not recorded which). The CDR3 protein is CASSDRTSRGTDTQYF. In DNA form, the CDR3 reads TGTGCCAGCTCCGACCGGACTAGTCGGGGGACAGATACGCAGTATTTT.